This TCR beta chain was retrieved from a study of radiotherapy plus CTLA-4 blockade in lung cancer. Study results and caveats: Among blood TCR repertoires after radiotherapy plus ipilimumab, tumor-derived clones expanded.

Germline V gene sequence: CDR1 SGHTA, CDR2 FQGTGA. Trimming left V 6 bases short and J 4 bases short, with 10 bases between. This CDR3 region has 13 residues. The repertoire was sequenced with immunoSEQ multiplex PCR; TCRdb's copy has only in-frame clones and lacks some. The sample includes over 75,000 clones, around 83% of them seen just once. Focal radiation and CTLA-4 blockade (ipilimumab) were tested in chemo-refractory metastatic non-small-cell lung cancer patients. Remarks on this clone: Its antigen remains unidentified.

The TCR was taken from a human donor with non-small cell lung cancer who had stable disease on radiotherapy plus ipilimumab. The source was peripheral blood, collected from a patient treated with radiotherapy plus ipilimumab. This chain connects TRBV7-3 to TRBJ2-1; possible D gene TRBD1, 5 bases. Here the CDR3 reads CASSYTGYNEQFF. The DNA of the CDR3 is TGTGCCAGCAGTTACACAGGTTACAATGAGCAGTTCTTC.